A single sample is the source of the 8 T cell receptor beta chains below, sequenced in a study of early T cells in non-severe SARS-CoV-2 infection. TCRdb re-analysed the 5' RACE reads in MiXCR, keeping a single row per CDR3 protein. The sample lists fewer than 90,000 distinct CDR3 sequences, 11% to 15% seen once, with roughly 9.7% in the top ten. The sample was whole blood. These receptors were taken from an adult who was a healthcare worker with PCR-confirmed SARS-CoV-2 infection or an uninfected control (not recorded which).

V usage is TRBV30 and J usage is TRBJ1-6; D call uncertain. The V end was cut by 1 base, the J end by 7 bases, with 17 bases between. CDR3 size: 16 residues. Germline V gene data show CDR1 as GTSNPN and CDR2 as SVGIG (reference sequence). CDR3 DNA sequence: TGTGCCTGGAGTGCGTCGAGGCTCCGTGGGAATTCACCCCTCCACTTT. Residues: CAWSASRLRGNSPLHF.

This clonotype was counted between two and nine times. The gene calls are TRBV7-9 and TRBJ1-6, with no clear D. CDR1 and CDR2 from the germline V gene are SEHNR and FQNEAQ (reference sequence). The V gene lost 2 bases and the J gene lost 7 bases, with 9 bases spanning the gap. The CDR3 sequence is 14 residues long. The CDR3 nucleotides are TGTGCCAGCAGCTTACAAGGGCTAAATTCACCCCTCCACTTT. This codes for CASSLQGLNSPLHF.

This clonotype was counted only a few times. The chain recombines TRBV11-2 with TRBJ2-5; 9 bases map to TRBD1. The CDR3 has 14 amino acids. Germline V gene sequence: CDR1 SGHAT, CDR2 FQNNGV. The V and J ends lost 0 bases and 7 bases, in that order; junction bases with no gene match: 3. CDR3 in amino acids: CASSLEQGAMTQYF. The CDR3, as DNA: TGTGCCAGCAGCTTAGAACAGGGGGCGATGACCCAGTACTTC.

The chain couples TRBV29-1 to TRBJ2-2, with D perhaps matching TRBD1 (6 bases). The CDR3 is 14 amino acids. Germline V gives CDR1 SQVTM, CDR2 ANQGSEA. V was clipped by 5 bases and J by 3 bases, with 13 bases between them. This CDR3 is CSVQRTAYTGELFF. In DNA, the CDR3 is TGCAGCGTTCAGCGGACAGCCTACACCGGGGAGCTGTTTTTT.

This clonotype was picked up many times. This chain connects TRBV28 to TRBJ1-1; D unresolved. The CDR3 has 12 amino acids. Germline assignment: CDR1 MDHEN and CDR2 SYDVKM. Trimming cost V 5 bases and J 8 bases, with 12 bases left between them. The CDR3 DNA follows: TGTGCCAGCAGTCCCCTCTGGGGAGAAGCTTTCTTT. It is translated as CASSPLWGEAFF.

The chain links TRBV6-1 to TRBJ1-5; D is unclear. Looked up from germline, CDR1 is MNHNS and CDR2 is SASEGT. V lost 4 bases and J 6 bases, leaving 25 bases between the germline ends. This CDR3 comprises 18 residues. CDR3 loop: CASSGPLPRAGKSQPQHF. CDR3 sequence (DNA): TGTGCCAGCAGTGGCCCCCTCCCCCGGGCAGGCAAGAGTCAGCCCCAGCATTTT.

The rearrangement uses TRBV18 and TRBJ1-1; a weak D match, TRBD1 (5 bases). The CDR3 is 14 residues long. The V and J ends lost 5 bases and 6 bases respectively, with 16 bases between them. The germline CDR1 and CDR2 sequences are KGHSH and LQKENI. CDR3 region: CASSVSGPQPEAFF. CDR3 coding DNA: TGTGCCAGCTCAGTTTCGGGACCCCAACCTGAAGCTTTCTTT.

This clonotype has just a few counts. V is TRBV7-7 and J is TRBJ2-7; the D is unclear. CDR3 length: 13 residues. From germline, CDR1 is SSHAT and CDR2 FNYEAQ (reference sequence). Trimming stripped 2 bases from V and 5 bases from J, with 10 bases between. CDR3 in amino acids: CASSLNKNHEQYF. The CDR3 nucleotides are TGTGCCAGCAGCTTAAATAAGAACCACGAGCAGTACTTC.